This is a list of T cell receptor beta chains from one sample in a study of cytomegalovirus exposure and HLA in healthy donors. Sequencing used immunoSEQ multiplex PCR; TCRdb keeps in-frame clones, though not all of them. The table includes approximately 130,000 clones, 75% detected once. Sequencing used PBMCs. These receptors all come from a woman in her thirties or forties in good health and CMV-seropositive. Both conserved end residues are part of each CDR3. The D gene is left open where the match is weak. Clone sizes are given selectively: once, few, many, or a class where the clone is expanded.

J,D,V,size,CDR3,DNA
TRBJ1-1,NA,TRBV19,NA,CASSVTHRARGTEAFF,TGTGCCAGTAGTGTTACCCACAGGGCCAGGGGCACTGAAGCTTTCTTT
TRBJ2-2,NA,TRBV10-3,NA,CAISNQGGTGELFF,TGTGCCATCAGTAACCAGGGAGGTACCGGGGAGCTGTTTTTT
TRBJ2-7,TRBD1,TRBV29-1,NA,CSVQSGTGVYEQYF,TGCAGCGTTCAGTCCGGGACAGGGGTATACGAGCAGTACTTC
TRBJ1-1,NA,TRBV7-9,NA,CASSWGLEAFF,TGTGCCAGCAGCTGGGGCTTAGAAGCTTTCTTT
TRBJ2-7,TRBD1,TRBV19,few,CASSYRPGQGYEQYF,TGTGCCAGTAGTTATCGACCGGGACAGGGCTACGAGCAGTACTTC
TRBJ2-7,TRBD1,TRBV30,NA,CAWSTTGGSDEQYF,TGTGCCTGGAGTACCACAGGGGGCTCTGACGAGCAGTACTTC
TRBJ1-3,NA,TRBV2,once,CASSDRGAGGNTIYF,TGTGCCAGCAGTGATCGGGGCGCGGGAGGAAACACCATATATTTT
TRBJ2-1,NA,TRBV5-4,NA,CASTPVRGSSYNEQFF,TGTGCCAGCACCCCCGTCCGGGGTAGCTCCTACAATGAGCAGTTCTTC
TRBJ1-5,TRBD1,TRBV27,once,CASSLWGQGAGQPQHF,TGTGCCAGCAGTTTGTGGGGACAGGGGGCCGGGCAGCCCCAGCATTTT
TRBJ2-7,NA,TRBV4-1,few,CASSPAGGFSYEQYF,TGCGCCAGCAGCCCAGCGGGTGGGTTCTCCTACGAGCAGTACTTC
TRBJ2-3,NA,TRBV2,once,CASSTVRSSTDTQYF,TGTGCCAGCAGCACCGTGAGGAGTAGCACAGATACGCAGTATTTT
TRBJ1-2,NA,TRBV6-6,few,CASGDYGYTF,TGTGCCAGCGGAGACTATGGCTACACCTTC
TRBJ1-2,NA,TRBV6-5,NA,CASSYAGPLYLYGYTF,TGTGCCAGCAGTTACGCGGGCCCCCTTTACCTCTATGGCTACACCTTC
TRBJ2-7,TRBD2,TRBV2,NA,CASSESPSGGYEQYF,TGTGCCAGCAGTGAATCTCCTAGCGGTGGCTACGAGCAGTACTTC
TRBJ1-2,TRBD1,TRBV19,NA,CASSAPPGQNYGYTF,TGTGCCAGTAGCGCCCCTCCGGGACAGAACTATGGCTACACCTTC
TRBJ2-7,TRBD1,TRBV19,NA,CASSTPRQGGTYEQYF,TGTGCCAGTAGTACCCCTCGACAGGGGGGTACCTACGAGCAGTACTTC
TRBJ2-7,TRBD1,TRBV5-1,NA,CASSLGPGQGSYEQYF,TGCGCCAGCAGCTTGGGCCCGGGACAGGGCTCCTACGAGCAGTACTTC
TRBJ2-1,NA,TRBV27,NA,CASSFRGLGPNSYNEQFF,TGTGCCAGCAGTTTCAGGGGATTGGGGCCGAATTCCTACAATGAGCAGTTCTTC
TRBJ2-7,TRBD2,TRBV2,NA,CASSATSGPYEQYF,TGTGCCAGCAGTGCGACTAGCGGACCCTACGAGCAGTACTTC
TRBJ1-2,TRBD1,TRBV18,NA,CASSPLGQAYGYTF,TGTGCCAGCTCACCTCTGGGACAGGCCTATGGCTACACCTTC
TRBJ1-5,NA,TRBV25-1,NA,CASSDRSNQPQHF,TGTGCCAGCAGTGACCGGAGCAATCAGCCCCAGCATTTT
TRBJ2-7,TRBD1,TRBV11-2,NA,CASSLGSGGYYEQYF,TGTGCCAGCAGCTTAGGGTCAGGGGGCTATTACGAGCAGTACTTC
TRBJ1-2,NA,TRBV6-1,NA,CASNGQGGYTF,TGTGCCAGCAATGGGCAGGGTGGCTACACCTTC
TRBJ2-7,NA,TRBV30,NA,CAWTPGWFTVRGEQYF,TGTGCCTGGACCCCCGGTTGGTTTACAGTACGGGGCGAGCAGTACTTC
TRBJ1-2,TRBD1,TRBV28,once,CASSFPQGAENYGYTF,TGTGCCAGCAGTTTTCCACAGGGGGCGGAAAACTATGGCTACACCTTC
TRBJ1-4,NA,TRBV19,NA,CASSMTATNEKLFF,TGTGCCAGTAGCATGACTGCAACTAATGAAAAACTGTTTTTT
TRBJ1-5,NA,TRBV30,NA,CAWSLLDGNQPQHF,TGTGCCTGGAGTCTTCTAGACGGCAATCAGCCCCAGCATTTT
TRBJ1-3,NA,TRBV6-6,NA,CASSYPGGKGNTIYF,TGTGCCAGCAGTTACCCCGGGGGGAAGGGAAACACCATATATTTT
TRBJ1-1,NA,TRBV27,NA,CASSLVRVDTEAFF,TGTGCCAGCAGTTTAGTTCGGGTTGACACTGAAGCTTTCTTT
TRBJ2-6,TRBD1,TRBV7-3,NA,CASSLLPLGQGFFSGANVLTF,TGTGCCAGCAGCTTATTACCCCTGGGACAGGGATTCTTCTCTGGGGCCAACGTCCTGACTTTC
TRBJ1-1,NA,TRBV15,NA,CATSSDFTGRAEAFF,TGTGCCACCAGCAGTGATTTCACCGGGCGGGCTGAAGCTTTCTTT
TRBJ1-2,TRBD1,TRBV5-6,NA,CASSLSRDRNYGYTF,TGTGCCAGCAGCTTGTCCAGGGACAGGAATTATGGCTACACCTTC
TRBJ1-1,NA,TRBV7-8,NA,CASSLGRRSTEAFF,TGTGCCAGCAGCTTAGGGCGAAGGAGCACTGAAGCTTTCTTT
TRBJ2-7,TRBD1,TRBV27,NA,CASSSPGQTSYEQYF,TGTGCCAGCAGTTCCCCGGGACAGACCTCCTACGAGCAGTACTTC
TRBJ2-1,NA,TRBV30,once,CAWSVRLVDEQFF,TGTGCCTGGAGTGTACGACTAGTAGATGAGCAGTTCTTC
TRBJ2-7,NA,TRBV11-1,NA,CASSFGQQQYF,TGTGCCAGCAGCTTTGGACAGCAGCAGTACTTC
TRBJ2-7,TRBD1,TRBV27,once,CASSLVDRVGEQYF,TGTGCCAGCAGTTTAGTGGACAGGGTAGGGGAGCAGTACTTC
TRBJ1-2,NA,TRBV7-2,NA,CASSSFGVQGGYTF,TGTGCCAGCAGCTCATTTGGGGTGCAGGGCGGCTACACCTTC
TRBJ2-7,NA,TRBV5-6,NA,CASSSEEVGQYF,TGTGCCAGCAGCTCCGAGGAGGTTGGGCAGTACTTC
TRBJ2-1,TRBD2,TRBV11-3,NA,CASSSEGLAGDEQFF,TGTGCCAGCAGCTCTGAAGGACTAGCGGGAGATGAGCAGTTCTTC
TRBJ2-5,TRBD2,TRBV12-5,NA,CASALGTSEDQETQYF,TGTGCTAGTGCTTTGGGTACTAGCGAGGACCAAGAGACCCAGTACTTC
TRBJ1-2,NA,TRBV27,NA,CASSLGRGYGYTF,TGTGCCAGCAGTTTAGGCAGGGGTTATGGCTACACCTTC
TRBJ2-1,NA,TRBV6-1,NA,CASSEWAGQFF,TGTGCCAGCAGTGAATGGGCGGGGCAGTTCTTC